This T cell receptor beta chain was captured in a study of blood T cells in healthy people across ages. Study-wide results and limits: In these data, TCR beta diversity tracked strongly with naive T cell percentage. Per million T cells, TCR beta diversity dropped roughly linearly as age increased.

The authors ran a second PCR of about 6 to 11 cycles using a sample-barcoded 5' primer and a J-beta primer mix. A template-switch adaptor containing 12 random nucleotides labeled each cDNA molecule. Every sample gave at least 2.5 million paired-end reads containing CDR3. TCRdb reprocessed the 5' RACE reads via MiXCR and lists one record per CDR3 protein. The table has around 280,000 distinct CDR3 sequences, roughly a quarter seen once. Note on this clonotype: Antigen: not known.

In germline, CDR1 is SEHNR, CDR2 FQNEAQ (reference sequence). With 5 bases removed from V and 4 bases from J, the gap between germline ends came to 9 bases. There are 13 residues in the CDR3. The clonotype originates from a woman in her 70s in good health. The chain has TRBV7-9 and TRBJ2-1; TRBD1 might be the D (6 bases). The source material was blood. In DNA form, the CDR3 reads TGTGCCAGCAGCAGCGGACAGTACAATGAGCAGTTCTTC. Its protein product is CASSSGQYNEQFF. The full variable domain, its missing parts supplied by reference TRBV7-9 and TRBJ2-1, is DTGVSQNPRHKITKRGQNVTFRCDPISEHNRLYWYRQTLGQGPEFLTYFQNEAQLEKSRLLSDRFSAERPKGSFSTLEIQRTEQGDSAMYLCASSSGQYNEQFFGPGTRLTVL.